This T cell receptor beta chain originates from a study of T cell repertoires in cytomegalovirus infection. Study-wide findings and caveats: Carriage of CMV together with the relevant HLA was identifiable through cumulative public TCR beta family frequency.

Using its own MiXCR run on the reads, TCRdb lists one record per CDR3 protein. Seen here are approximately 170,000 distinct CDR3 sequences, 15% to 20% observed once, and the top ten hold around 20%. A word on this clonotype: What it recognizes is unknown.

The TCR originated in a human donor in good health (CMV status not recorded). Some clones in this sample may be carry-over from other donors' samples. Input material: CD8+ T cells from PBMCs.

The CDR3 nucleotides read TGTGCCAGCAGTTCTGGACAGGGGGCGGATGAGCAGTTCTTC. Translating it yields CASSSGQGADEQFF. The chain has TRBV12-3 or TRBV12-4 and TRBJ2-1; 11 positions match TRBD1. This CDR3 region has 14 residues. The ends lost 4 bases at V and 8 bases at J; junction bases unmatched: 4.